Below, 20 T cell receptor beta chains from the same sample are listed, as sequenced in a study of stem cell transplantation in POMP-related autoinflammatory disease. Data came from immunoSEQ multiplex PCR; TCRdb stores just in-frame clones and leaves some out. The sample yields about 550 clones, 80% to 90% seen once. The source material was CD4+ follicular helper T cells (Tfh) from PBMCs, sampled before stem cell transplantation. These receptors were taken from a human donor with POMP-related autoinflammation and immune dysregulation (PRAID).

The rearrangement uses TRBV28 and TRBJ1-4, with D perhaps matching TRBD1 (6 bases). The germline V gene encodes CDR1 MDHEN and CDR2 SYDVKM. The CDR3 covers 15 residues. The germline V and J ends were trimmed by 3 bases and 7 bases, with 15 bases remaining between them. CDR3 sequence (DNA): TGTGCCAGCAGTTTCGGTGGGGGCGGCCGTGAAAAACTGTTTTTT. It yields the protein CASSFGGGGREKLFF.

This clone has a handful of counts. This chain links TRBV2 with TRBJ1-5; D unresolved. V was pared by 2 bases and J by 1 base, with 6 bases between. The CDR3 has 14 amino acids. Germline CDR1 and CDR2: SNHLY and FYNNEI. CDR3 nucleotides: TGTGCCAGCAGTGAACGGCGGAGCAATCAGCCCCAGCATTTT. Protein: CASSERRSNQPQHF.

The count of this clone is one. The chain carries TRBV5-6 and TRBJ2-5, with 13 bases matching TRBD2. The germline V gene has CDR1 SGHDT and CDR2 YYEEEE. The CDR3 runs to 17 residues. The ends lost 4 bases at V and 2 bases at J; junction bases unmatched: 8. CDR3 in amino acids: CASSLTSGGPAQETQYF. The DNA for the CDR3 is TGTGCCAGCAGCCTGACTAGCGGGGGGCCAGCTCAAGAGACCCAGTACTTC. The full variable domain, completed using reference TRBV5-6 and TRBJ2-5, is DAGVTQSPTHLIKTRGQQVTLRCSPKSGHDTVSWYQQALGQGPQFIFQYYEEEERQRGNFPDRFSGHQFPNYSSELNVNALLLGDSALYLCASSLTSGGPAQETQYFGPGTRLLVL.

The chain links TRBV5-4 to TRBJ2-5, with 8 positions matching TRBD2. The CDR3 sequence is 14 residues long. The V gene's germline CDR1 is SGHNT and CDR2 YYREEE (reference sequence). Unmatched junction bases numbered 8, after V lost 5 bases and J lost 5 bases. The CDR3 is CASSNSGEGETQYF. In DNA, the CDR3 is TGTGCCAGCAGTAATAGCGGGGAGGGGGAGACCCAGTACTTC.

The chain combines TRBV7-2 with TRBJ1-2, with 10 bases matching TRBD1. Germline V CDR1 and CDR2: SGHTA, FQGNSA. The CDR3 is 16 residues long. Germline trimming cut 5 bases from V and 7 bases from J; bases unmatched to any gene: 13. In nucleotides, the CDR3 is TGTGCCAGCAGCCCGACAGGGGGCGCCGGGAGTGGTGGCTACACCTTC. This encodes CASSPTGGAGSGGYTF.

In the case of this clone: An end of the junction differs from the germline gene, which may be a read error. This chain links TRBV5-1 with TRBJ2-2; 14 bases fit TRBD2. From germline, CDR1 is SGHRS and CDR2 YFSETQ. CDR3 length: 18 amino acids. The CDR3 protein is CASSLEGLAGEEHRGAVF. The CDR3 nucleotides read TGCGCCAGCAGCTTGGAGGGACTAGCGGGAGAGGAACACCGGGGAGCTGTTTTT.

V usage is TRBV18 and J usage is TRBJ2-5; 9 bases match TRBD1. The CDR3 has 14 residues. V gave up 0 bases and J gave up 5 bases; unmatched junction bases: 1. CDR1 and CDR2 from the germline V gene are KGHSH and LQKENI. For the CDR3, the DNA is TGTGCCAGCTCACCACCGGGACAGGGCGAGACCCAGTACTTC. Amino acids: CASSPPGQGETQYF.

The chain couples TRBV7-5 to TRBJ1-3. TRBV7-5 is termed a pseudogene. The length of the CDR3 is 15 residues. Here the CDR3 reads CVRSLVYFSGNTIYF. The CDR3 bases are TGTGTCAGAAGCTTAGTGTATTTCTCTGGAAACACCATATATTTT.

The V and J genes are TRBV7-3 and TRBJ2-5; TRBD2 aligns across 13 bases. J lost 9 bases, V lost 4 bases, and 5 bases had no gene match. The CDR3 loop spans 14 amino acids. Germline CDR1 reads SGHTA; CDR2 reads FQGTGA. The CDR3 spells CASSSGLAGSAQYF. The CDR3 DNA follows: TGTGCCAGCAGCTCGGGACTAGCGGGGTCGGCCCAGTACTTC.

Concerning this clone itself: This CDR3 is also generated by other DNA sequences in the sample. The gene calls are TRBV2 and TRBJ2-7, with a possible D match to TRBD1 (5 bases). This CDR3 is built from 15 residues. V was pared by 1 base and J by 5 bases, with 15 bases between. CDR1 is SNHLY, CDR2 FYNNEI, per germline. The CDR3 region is CASSEEQGAGNEQYF. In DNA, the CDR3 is TGTGCCAGCAGTGAAGAGCAGGGCGCTGGGAACGAGCAGTACTTC.

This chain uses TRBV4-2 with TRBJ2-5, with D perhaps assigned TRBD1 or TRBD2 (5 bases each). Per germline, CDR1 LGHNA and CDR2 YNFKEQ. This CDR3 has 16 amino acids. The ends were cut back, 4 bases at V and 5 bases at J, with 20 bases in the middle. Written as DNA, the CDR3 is TGTGCCAGCAGCCCTAAACAGGTCCCCTCGGGGGAGACCCAGTACTTC. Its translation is CASSPKQVPSGETQYF.

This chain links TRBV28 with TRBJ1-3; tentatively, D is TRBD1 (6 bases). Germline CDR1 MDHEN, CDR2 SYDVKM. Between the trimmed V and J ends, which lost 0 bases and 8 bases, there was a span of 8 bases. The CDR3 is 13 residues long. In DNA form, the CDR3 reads TGTGCCAGCAGTTTATGGGAGGGGGACACCATATATTTT. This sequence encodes CASSLWEGDTIYF.

The CDR3 spells CASSRPPTDEQFF. Written as DNA, the CDR3 is TGTGCCAGCAGCCGGCCCCCAACGGATGAGCAGTTCTTC. V usage is TRBV5-4 and J usage is TRBJ2-1; D gene uncertain. Germline CDR1 and CDR2: SGHNT and YYREEE (reference sequence). CDR3 size: 13 residues. The V and J ends lost 4 bases and 8 bases respectively, with 13 bases between them.

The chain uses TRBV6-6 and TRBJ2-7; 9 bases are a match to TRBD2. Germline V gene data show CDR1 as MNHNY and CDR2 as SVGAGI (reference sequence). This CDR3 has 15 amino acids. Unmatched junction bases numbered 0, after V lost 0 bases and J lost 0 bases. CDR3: CASSYSLAGSYEQYF. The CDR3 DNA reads TGTGCCAGCAGTTACTCACTAGCGGGCTCCTACGAGCAGTACTTC.

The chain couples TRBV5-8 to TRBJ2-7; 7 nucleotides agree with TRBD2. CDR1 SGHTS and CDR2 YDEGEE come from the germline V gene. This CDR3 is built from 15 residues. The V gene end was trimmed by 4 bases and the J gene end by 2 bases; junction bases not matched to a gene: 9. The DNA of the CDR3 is TGTGCCAGCAGCCCGCAGGGAGGGGTGGCCTACGAGCAGTACTTC. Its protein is CASSPQGGVAYEQYF.

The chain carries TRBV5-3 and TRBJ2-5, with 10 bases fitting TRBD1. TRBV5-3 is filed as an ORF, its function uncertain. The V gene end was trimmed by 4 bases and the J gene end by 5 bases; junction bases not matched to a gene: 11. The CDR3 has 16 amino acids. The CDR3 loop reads CARSDRGQGQTETQYF. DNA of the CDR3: TGTGCCAGAAGCGACAGGGGGCAGGGACAGACGGAGACCCAGTACTTC.

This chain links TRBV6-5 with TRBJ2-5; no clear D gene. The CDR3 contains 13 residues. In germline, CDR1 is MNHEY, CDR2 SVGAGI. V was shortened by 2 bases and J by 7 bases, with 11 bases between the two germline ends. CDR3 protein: CASSYPPIGTQYF. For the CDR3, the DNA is TGTGCCAGCAGTTACCCACCAATTGGGACCCAGTACTTC.

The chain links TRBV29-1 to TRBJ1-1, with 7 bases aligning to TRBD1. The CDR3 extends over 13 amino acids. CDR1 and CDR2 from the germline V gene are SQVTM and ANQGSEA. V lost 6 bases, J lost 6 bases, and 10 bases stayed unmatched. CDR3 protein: CSVDRARASEAFF. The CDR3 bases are TGCAGCGTAGACAGGGCTCGAGCATCTGAAGCTTTCTTT.

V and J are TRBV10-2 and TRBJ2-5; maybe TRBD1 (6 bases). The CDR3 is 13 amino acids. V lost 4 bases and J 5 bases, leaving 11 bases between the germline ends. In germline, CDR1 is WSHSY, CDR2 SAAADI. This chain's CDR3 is CASSVTGTETQYF. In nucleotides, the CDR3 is TGCGCCAGCAGTGTTACAGGGACGGAGACCCAGTACTTC.

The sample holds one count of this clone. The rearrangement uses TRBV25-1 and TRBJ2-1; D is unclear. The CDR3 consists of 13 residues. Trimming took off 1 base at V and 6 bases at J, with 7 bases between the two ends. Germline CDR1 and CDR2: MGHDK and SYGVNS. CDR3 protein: CASSEFWGNEQFF. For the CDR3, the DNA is TGTGCCAGCAGTGAATTCTGGGGCAATGAGCAGTTCTTC.